The next 6 T cell receptor beta chains were all read from a single sample in a study of blood T cell repertoires in COVID-19. The repertoire was sequenced with immunoSEQ multiplex PCR; TCRdb's copy has only in-frame clones and lacks some. The sample yields about 180,000 clones, approximately 84% seen once. Input material: peripheral blood. Source of these receptors: a human donor in a cohort sampled during active COVID-19.

The rearrangement joins TRBV5-1 to TRBJ2-5; TRBD1 is a possible D gene (5 bases). This CDR3 contains 13 residues. Germline V lookup: CDR1 SGHRS, CDR2 YFSETQ. V shed 0 bases and J shed 2 bases, with 5 bases lying between them. The CDR3 spells CASSLEGQETQYF. Written as DNA, the CDR3 is TGCGCCAGCAGCTTGGAGGGGCAAGAGACCCAGTACTTC.

V usage is TRBV18 and J usage is TRBJ2-1; TRBD2 agrees at 9 bases. CDR3 length: 15 residues. Germline V gives CDR1 KGHSH, CDR2 LQKENI. J lost 4 bases, V lost 3 bases, and 4 bases had no gene match. The CDR3 here is CASSPERGAYNEQFF. The DNA for the CDR3 is TGTGCCAGCTCACCCGAGCGGGGGGCTTACAATGAGCAGTTCTTC.

A word on this clone: This CDR3 is also generated by other DNA sequences in the sample. The chain links TRBV7-9 to TRBJ2-7; D might be TRBD2 (5 bases). The CDR3 is 12 amino acids. The V gene's germline CDR1 is SEHNR and CDR2 FQNEAQ (reference sequence). V lost 2 bases, J lost 3 bases, and 5 bases lay in between. The CDR3 loop reads CASSLRGYEQYF. The DNA for the CDR3 is TGTGCCAGCAGCTTACGGGGCTACGAGCAGTACTTC.

V and J are TRBV5-6 and TRBJ2-7; 8 nucleotides agree with TRBD1. V lost 4 bases, J lost 5 bases, and 8 bases stayed unmatched. Germline assignment: CDR1 SGHDT and CDR2 YYEEEE. The CDR3 runs to 14 residues. The CDR3: CASSLGDRINEQYF. As DNA, the CDR3 is TGTGCCAGCAGCCTGGGGGACAGGATCAACGAGCAGTACTTC.

The chain is built from TRBV5-5 and TRBJ2-7; 8 bases line up with TRBD2. CDR1 is SGHKS, CDR2 YYEKEE, per germline (reference sequence). Germline trimming cut 5 bases from V and 5 bases from J; bases unmatched to any gene: 18. The CDR3 loop spans 17 amino acids. In DNA form, the CDR3 reads TGTGCCAGCAGTCTCCGGGGGGGCGAGGGGCTTTTGGACGAGCAGTACTTC. The encoded protein is CASSLRGGEGLLDEQYF.

This rearrangement joins TRBV5-1 to TRBJ1-2, with no clear D. This CDR3 has 12 amino acids. Deletions cut 4 bases from V and 10 bases from J, with 14 bases between. Germline assignment: CDR1 SGHRS and CDR2 YFSETQ. CDR3 sequence: CASSQLGNLYTF. CDR3 sequence (DNA): TGCGCCAGCAGCCAACTAGGCAACCTCTACACCTTC.